Listed here are 7 T cell receptor beta chains from one sample, sequenced in a study of T cell responses to AZD1222 COVID-19 vaccine listed by TCRdb under 2021. Per the publication, the time point label means: baseline before first vaccination. Library preparation used the immunoSEQ multiplex PCR assay. TCRdb took over this immuneACCESS table, retaining in-frame rearrangements with V and J assigned. Such tables are incomplete; in checked studies, under half of the missing clones stem from an unresolved V gene, and the remainder is unexplained. Within this sample are about 130,000 clones, with roughly 93% of them counted one time only. The ten largest make up approximately 3.1% of the sample. This specimen consisted of peripheral blood, obtained on day 0 of AZD1222 vaccination. These receptors were collected from an adult in good health.

This chain connects TRBV20-1 to TRBJ2-1; D ambiguous. The CDR3 runs 10 residues. V dropped 5 bases and J dropped 10 bases, with 9 bases sitting between them. Germline CDR1 reads DFQATT; CDR2 reads SNEGSKA (reference sequence). DNA for the CDR3: TGCAGTGCTGCGCTTCAGGAGCAGTTCTTC. It encodes CSAALQEQFF.

Worth noting for this clone: Its ends do not fully match the called genes, so a read error is possible. The chain recombines TRBV10-2 with TRBJ1-2; D not certain. CDR1 is WSHSY, CDR2 SAAADI, per germline. This CDR3 is 13 amino acids long. This CDR3 reads CASKDGAARIMFF. In DNA, the CDR3 is TGCGCCAGCAAGGACGGTGCCGCCAGGATCATGTTCTTC.

This chain uses TRBV13 with TRBJ2-2; 7 bases map to TRBD2. CDR1 is PRHDT, CDR2 FYEKMQ, per germline (reference sequence). The CDR3 is 16 residues long. V lost 2 bases, J lost 4 bases, and 7 bases stayed unmatched. In DNA, the CDR3 is TGTGCCAGCAGCTTAAAAAATGGGAGGGGCACCGGGGAGCTGTTTTTT. Translating gives CASSLKNGRGTGELFF.

CDR3 sequence: CASSGGTVVSKLFF. CDR3 nucleotide sequence: TGTGCCAGCAGCGGCGGGACAGTAGTGAGTAAGCTGTTTTTT. The J gene is TRBJ2-2, the V gene TRBV9; weak D call: TRBD1 (7 bases). The V end lost 3 bases, the J end lost 12 bases, and 18 bases lay between the germline ends. This CDR3 is 14 amino acids long. Germline V lookup: CDR1 SGDLS, CDR2 YYNGEE. Drawing the rest from reference TRBV9 and TRBJ2-2, the complete variable domain is DSGVTQTPKHLITATGQRVTLRCSPRSGDLSVYWYQQSLDQGLQFLIQYYNGEERAKGNILERFSAQQFPDLHSELNLSSLELGDSALYFCASSGGTVVSKLFFGEGSRLTVL.

The J gene is TRBJ1-2, the V gene TRBV19, with D uncertain. Trimming removed 7 bases at V and 0 bases at J, with 9 bases between. Germline CDR1 and CDR2: LNHDA and SQIVND (reference sequence). The CDR3 loop spans 13 amino acids. DNA for the CDR3: TGTGCCAGTATGAGCCGAGCTAACTATGGCTACACCTTC. Translation: CASMSRANYGYTF.

The chain couples TRBV11-2 to TRBJ2-5, with no clear D. The CDR3 runs to 13 residues. V lost 2 bases and J 5 bases, leaving 9 bases between the germline ends. Looked up from germline, CDR1 is SGHAT and CDR2 is FQNNGV. CDR3 coding DNA: TGTGCCAGCAGCTTATACCCCAAGGAGACCCAGTACTTC. Its translation: CASSLYPKETQYF.

V gene TRBV11-1 combines with J gene TRBJ2-2; D gene unclear. Germline CDR1 and CDR2: SGHAT and FQDESV (reference sequence). V lost 2 bases and J lost 7, with 11 bases in between. CDR3 size: 14 residues. The CDR3: CASSLNPLGGELFF. DNA for the CDR3: TGTGCCAGCAGCTTAAACCCATTGGGCGGGGAGCTGTTTTTT.